Presented here are 20 T cell receptor beta chains from one specimen sequenced in a study of T-cell memory formation after mild COVID-19 (dated by TCRdb to the early 2020s). Libraries came from 5' RACE. TCRdb lists the instrument as Illumina NovaSeq 6000. TCRdb redid the processing of the public reads, applying fastp at Q25 and MiXCR, and retained in-frame beta chains. Duplicate CDR3 protein sequences are folded into a single record with the most common DNA and genes. This sample is represented by roughly 120,000 distinct CDR3 sequences; approximately 16% of them were singletons. The ten largest clones take up over 11% of the sample. The sequenced sample consisted of PBMCs or a T cell subset sorted from them (not recorded which). The receptors originated from an adult woman who had mild COVID-19 (a few samples of this study predate the infection). The sample titles of this study are shuffled in the database, so cell type and time point are left out; the donor was told from shared clones.

This clonotype appeared a few times. The chain recombines TRBV28 with TRBJ1-5, with TRBD1 identical over 8 bases. This CDR3 contains 14 residues. Germline lookup yields CDR1 MDHEN and CDR2 SYDVKM. J lost 6 bases, V lost 11 bases, and 12 bases had no gene match. The CDR3 coding sequence is TGTGCCGGGGGGCGGACAGGGCCGGGTCAGCCCCAGCATTTT. As protein: CAGGRTGPGQPQHF.

This clonotype was recorded many times. This sequence joins TRBV7-9 and TRBJ1-3; perhaps TRBD1 as D (5 bases). This CDR3 has 14 residues. Germline lookup yields CDR1 SEHNR and CDR2 FQNEAQ (reference sequence). V was trimmed by 3 bases and J by 2 bases, leaving 8 bases between them. The DNA for the CDR3 is TGTGCCAGCAGCTTGACGACAGCTGGAAACACCATATATTTT. Its protein product is CASSLTTAGNTIYF.

This clonotype has more than one count but fewer than ten. The rearrangement links TRBV10-3 to TRBJ2-7, with 8 bases fitting TRBD2. Germline lookup yields CDR1 ENHRY and CDR2 SYGVKD. The length of the CDR3 is 13 residues. With V trimmed by 8 bases and J by 0 bases, 3 bases remained unmatched. Here the CDR3 reads CAIREGSSYEQYF. CDR3 nucleotide sequence: TGTGCCATCCGGGAGGGGTCCTCCTACGAGCAGTACTTC.

This clonotype has more than one count but fewer than ten. This chain joins TRBV15 and TRBJ2-7; the D gene is possibly TRBD2 (5 bases). Germline lookup yields CDR1 LNHNV and CDR2 YYDKDF (reference sequence). The CDR3 is made up of 12 amino acids. V was trimmed by 3 bases and J by 5 bases, leaving 8 bases between them. CDR3: CATSSRGDEQYF. CDR3 DNA sequence: TGTGCCACCAGCAGTCGGGGTGACGAGCAGTACTTC.

The chain uses TRBV6-5 and TRBJ2-7, with TRBD1 matching 7 bases. The CDR3 totals 17 residues. Germline loops: CDR1 MNHEY, CDR2 SVGAGI. After removal of 2 bases from V and 0 bases from J, the junction contained 10 bases not matched to a gene. CDR3 sequence reads: CASSYLPDRSSSYEQYF. CDR3 DNA sequence: TGTGCCAGCAGTTACCTTCCGGACAGGTCGAGCTCCTACGAGCAGTACTTC.

V is TRBV7-9 and J is TRBJ2-1; the match to TRBD2 covers 13 bases. This CDR3 is built from 13 residues. The germline V gene has CDR1 SEHNR and CDR2 FQNEAQ (reference sequence). J gave up 16 bases and V 1 base, and 4 bases lay outside the gene matches. DNA for the CDR3: TGTGCCAGCAGCTTAGGACTAGCGGGAGGACGTTTCTTC. Its protein product is CASSLGLAGGRFF.

This clonotype showed up just a few times. The CDR3 region has the DNA TGCAGCGTTGTTCGGGCTAGCGGGAGTCCAGATACGCAGTATTTT. This encodes CSVVRASGSPDTQYF. The chain couples TRBV29-1 to TRBJ2-3; 10 nucleotides align to TRBD2. The CDR3 runs 15 residues. The V gene end was trimmed by 4 bases and the J gene end by 4 bases; junction bases not matched to a gene: 8. CDR1 and CDR2 from the germline V gene are SQVTM and ANQGSEA.

The chain combines TRBV5-1 with TRBJ2-1; D uncertain. From germline, CDR1 is SGHRS and CDR2 YFSETQ. V was shortened by 1 base and J by 6 bases, with 5 bases between the two germline ends. CDR3 size: 12 residues. The CDR3 loop is CASSLYPNEQFF. As DNA, the CDR3 is TGCGCCAGCAGCTTGTATCCCAATGAGCAGTTCTTC.

This chain uses TRBV6-5 with TRBJ2-7; D perhaps matches TRBD1 (5 bases). Per the germline V gene, CDR1 is MNHEY and CDR2 is SVGAGI. CDR3 length: 14 residues. V lost 6 bases, J lost 4 bases, and 16 bases lay in between. The DNA for the CDR3 is TGTGCCAGCAGGCTCCAGACAGCCAGATACGAGCAGTACTTC. Protein: CASRLQTARYEQYF.

This clonotype was seen a few times. The gene calls are TRBV6-8 and TRBJ1-5; D unclear. Trimming cost V 2 bases and J 4 bases, with 15 bases left between them. CDR1 is MNHGY, CDR2 SAAAGT, per germline. CDR3 size: 16 residues. The CDR3 nucleotides are TGTGCCAGCAGTTACCCGAAAAAAAGGGTAAATCAGCCCCAGCATTTT. Encoded protein: CASSYPKKRVNQPQHF.

This clonotype occurred a few times. V usage is TRBV12-3 or TRBV12-4 and J usage is TRBJ1-1; 7 nucleotides align to TRBD1. The J segment lost 0 bases and the V segment lost 5 bases, leaving 9 bases of the junction unmatched. This CDR3 region has 16 residues. The CDR3: CASSKGAWEVNTEAFF. The CDR3 DNA reads as TGTGCCAGCAGTAAGGGGGCCTGGGAGGTGAACACTGAAGCTTTCTTT.

This clonotype has only a few counts. V and J are TRBV28 and TRBJ2-1; TRBD2 aligns across 7 bases. The CDR3 totals 14 residues. V lost 7 bases and J lost 3; bases outside the gene matches: 6. Germline V gene lookup returns CDR1 MDHEN and CDR2 SYDVKM. In DNA form, the CDR3 reads TGTGCCAGCATCGGGGGGACTAACTACAATGAGCAGTTCTTC. Encoded protein: CASIGGTNYNEQFF.

This clonotype was seen a few times. The V call is TRBV5-1, the J call TRBJ2-1; 13 positions match TRBD2. Germline lookup yields CDR1 SGHRS and CDR2 YFSETQ. After removal of 0 bases from V and 1 base from J, the junction contained 13 bases not matched to a gene. The CDR3 is 21 amino acids. The CDR3 DNA reads TGCGCCAGCAGCTTGGATACTAGCGGGAGGGCCGTTCTGAGGTCCTACAATGAGCAGTTCTTC. Translating it yields CASSLDTSGRAVLRSYNEQFF.

This clonotype showed up just a few times. A junction boundary mismatches the germline segment, possibly from a read error. The CDR3 sequence is CASSLAHGQPQHF. The CDR3 DNA reads as TGTGCCAGCAGTTTGGCCCATGGTCAGCCCCAGCATTTT. V is TRBV5-5 and J is TRBJ1-5, with D unclear. CDR1 SGHKS and CDR2 YYEKEE come from the germline V gene (reference sequence). CDR3 length: 13 amino acids.

The chain's CDR3 is CSARLGSCTDTQYF. CDR3 DNA sequence: TGCAGTGCTAGACTGGGCAGTTGCACAGATACGCAGTATTTT. The V and J genes are TRBV20-1 and TRBJ2-3; no clear D. Germline CDR1 reads DFQATT; CDR2 reads SNEGSKA (reference sequence). The CDR3 is made up of 14 amino acids. The V end lost 2 bases, the J end lost 1 base, and 10 bases lay between the germline ends.

As for this clonotype: Relative to the germline gene, one junction end is altered; a read error may explain this. The chain couples TRBV7-7 to TRBJ2-7; D call uncertain. This CDR3 has 14 residues. CDR1 and CDR2 from the germline V gene are SSHAT and FNYEAQ (reference sequence). The CDR3 protein is CASSPVPSSYEQYF. The CDR3 DNA reads as TGTGCTAGCAGCCCCGTCCCTAGCTCCTACGAGCAGTACTTC.

The J gene is TRBJ1-1, the V gene TRBV3-1, with 7 bases aligning to TRBD1. Germline CDR1 is LGHDT and CDR2 is YNNKEL (reference sequence). Trimming at V came to 4 bases and at J to 0 bases, leaving 8 bases not matched to a gene. The CDR3 length is 16 residues. CDR3 sequence reads: CASSPESGQLNTEAFF. The CDR3 DNA reads as TGTGCCAGCAGCCCTGAATCGGGACAGCTGAACACTGAAGCTTTCTTT.

This clonotype was observed once. The V gene is TRBV9, the J gene TRBJ2-1; 11 positions agree with TRBD2. CDR1 is SGDLS, CDR2 YYNGEE, per germline. J lost 7 bases, V lost 4 bases, and 7 bases had no gene match. CDR3 length: 15 amino acids. The CDR3: CASSQSGLAVNEQFF. CDR3 DNA: TGTGCCAGCAGCCAATCGGGACTAGCGGTGAATGAGCAGTTCTTC.

This clonotype appeared a few times. The rearrangement links TRBV7-2 to TRBJ2-5, with 9 bases fitting TRBD2. The CDR3 extends over 14 amino acids. Germline V gene data show CDR1 as SGHTA and CDR2 as FQGNSA. The ends lost 1 base at V and 4 bases at J; junction bases unmatched: 1. The CDR3 DNA follows: TGTGCCAGCAGCTTAGAACTAGCGGGAGAGACCCAGTACTTC. As protein: CASSLELAGETQYF.

The chain uses TRBV7-9 and TRBJ2-1; 9 bases align to TRBD2. Trimming removed 4 bases from V and 4 bases from J; junction bases left unmatched: 8. CDR3 length: 16 amino acids. In germline, CDR1 is SEHNR, CDR2 FQNEAQ (reference sequence). CDR3 sequence: CASSSDGLAPYNEQFF. The CDR3 region has the DNA TGTGCCAGCAGCTCAGACGGACTAGCGCCGTACAATGAGCAGTTCTTC.